Listed below are T cell receptor beta chains from one sample, sequenced in a study of glioma-infiltrating T cells. A single record per CDR3 protein comes from TCRdb applying MiXCR to the multiplex PCR reads. The table shows fewer than 200,000 distinct CDR3 sequences, with over 40% occurring only once. Source material: glioma tissue, nonneoplastic brain tissue, or PBMCs (not recorded which). The receptors stem from a human donor with low-grade glioma or glioblastoma, undergoing nonglioma brain surgery, or in good health (not recorded which). The CDR3 runs from the conserved cysteine through the conserved F or W. D genes are given only for firm matches. Not every row has a clone size; where given, it reads once, few, many or a size class.

cdr3_aa cdr3_nt v_call d_call j_call clone_size
CATGAARTNEKLFF TGTGCGACTGGGGCGGCAAGAACTAATGAAAAACTGTTTTTT TRBV2 NA TRBJ1-4 few
CAISPTSGSRGNEQFF TGTGCCATCAGTCCGACTAGCGGGAGTAGGGGCAATGAGCAGTTCTTC TRBV10-3 TRBD2 TRBJ2-1 many
CASQFIGGARVRSYNEQFF TGTGCCAGCCAATTCATTGGGGGGGCGCGAGTCCGAAGCTACAATGAGCAGTTCTTC TRBV6-1 NA TRBJ2-1 NA
CASRLSGRADQPQHF TGTGCCAGCAGACTCTCAGGGAGGGCGGATCAGCCCCAGCATTTT TRBV12-3/TRBV12-4 NA TRBJ1-5 few
CASSLAPAGGTDTQYF TGTGCCAGCAGCTTAGCGCCGGCAGGGGGCACAGATACGCAGTATTTT TRBV7-2 NA TRBJ2-3 many
CASSRLSSYNEQFF TGTGCCAGCAGTCGGCTGAGCTCCTACAATGAGCAGTTCTTC TRBV28 NA TRBJ2-1 many
CATSTGGRQAFF TGTGCCACCAGTACCGGGGGGCGCCAAGCTTTCTTT TRBV24-1 NA TRBJ1-1 many
CASSSVRFWYEQFF TGTGCCAGCAGTTCGGTTCGGTTTTGGTATGAGCAGTTCTTC TRBV12-3/TRBV12-4 NA TRBJ2-1 NA
CSVQGGGRAYEQYF TGCAGCGTCCAAGGGGGCGGGAGGGCCTACGAGCAGTACTTC TRBV29-1 TRBD2 TRBJ2-7 few
CSARTPGLAESSYNEQFF TGCAGTGCTAGAACCCCCGGACTAGCGGAAAGCTCCTACAATGAGCAGTTCTTC TRBV20-1 TRBD2 TRBJ2-1 NA